Presented here are 4 T cell receptor beta chains from one specimen sequenced in a study of T cell responses to AZD1222 COVID-19 vaccine. Here immunoSEQ multiplex PCR was the method, and the copy in TCRdb shows in-frame clones only, minus some. This table holds roughly 77,000 clones, approximately 86% found once. Here the sequenced sample was peripheral blood, taken on day 0 of MenACWY control vaccination. The receptors were sampled from an adult in good health.

The V gene is TRBV27, the J gene TRBJ2-7, with D possibly TRBD1 on 6 matching bases. There are 15 residues in the CDR3. Germline CDR1 reads MNHEY; CDR2 reads SMNVEV (reference sequence). The V and J ends lost 2 bases and 5 bases respectively, with 16 bases between them. CDR3 amino acids: CASSLIGRGLHEQYF. DNA of the CDR3: TGTGCCAGCAGTTTAATAGGCAGGGGCCTACACGAGCAGTACTTC.

The chain is built from TRBV28 and TRBJ1-2; D is uncertain. CDR3 length: 11 amino acids. V was shortened by 5 bases and J by 8 bases, with 9 bases between the two germline ends. Germline V gene sequence: CDR1 MDHEN, CDR2 SYDVKM. The CDR3 region has the DNA TGTGCCAGCAGTGCCCTGGGGGGCTACACCTTC. It encodes CASSALGGYTF.

This clone was observed a single time. The chain uses TRBV6-5 and TRBJ1-5; D remains ambiguous. The germline CDR1 and CDR2 sequences are MNHEY and SVGAGI. Trimming took off 6 bases at V and 3 bases at J, with 6 bases between the two ends. CDR3 length: 12 residues. The CDR3 region has the DNA TGTGCCAGCAGGCTAACCAATCAGCCCCAGCATTTT. It translates to CASRLTNQPQHF.

CDR3: CATSAGTARGGYTF. The CDR3 region has the DNA TGTGCCACCAGCGCCGGGACCGCCCGGGGTGGCTACACCTTC. This chain connects TRBV15 to TRBJ1-2; a possible D gene is TRBD1 (5 bases). There are 14 residues in the CDR3. The V gene's germline CDR1 is LNHNV and CDR2 YYDKDF (reference sequence). Trimming pared 5 bases from V and 7 bases from J, leaving 17 bases between.